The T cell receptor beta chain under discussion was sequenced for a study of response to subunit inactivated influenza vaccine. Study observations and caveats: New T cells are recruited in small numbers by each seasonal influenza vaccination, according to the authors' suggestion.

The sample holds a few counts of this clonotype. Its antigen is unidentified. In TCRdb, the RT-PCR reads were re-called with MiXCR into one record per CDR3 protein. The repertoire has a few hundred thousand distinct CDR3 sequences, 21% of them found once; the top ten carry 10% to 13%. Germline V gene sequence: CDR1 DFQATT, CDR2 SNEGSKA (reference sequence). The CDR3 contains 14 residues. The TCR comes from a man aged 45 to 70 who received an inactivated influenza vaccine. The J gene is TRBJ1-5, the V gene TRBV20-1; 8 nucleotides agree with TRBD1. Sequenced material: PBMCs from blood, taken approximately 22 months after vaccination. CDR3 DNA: TGCAGCGTCTCTTCGGACAGGGCACTACAGCCCCAGCATTTT. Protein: CSVSSDRALQPQHF.